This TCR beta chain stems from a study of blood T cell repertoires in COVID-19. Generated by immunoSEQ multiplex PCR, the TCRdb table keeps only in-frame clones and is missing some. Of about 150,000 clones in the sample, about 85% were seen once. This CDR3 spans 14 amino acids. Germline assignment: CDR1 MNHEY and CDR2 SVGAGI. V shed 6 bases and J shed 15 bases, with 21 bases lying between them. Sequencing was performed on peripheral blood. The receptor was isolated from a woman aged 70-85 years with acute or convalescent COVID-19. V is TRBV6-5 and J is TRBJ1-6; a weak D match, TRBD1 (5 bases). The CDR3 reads CASRKGQGVSVLHF. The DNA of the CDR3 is TGTGCCAGCAGGAAAGGGCAGGGTGTGTCTGTCCTCCACTTT.